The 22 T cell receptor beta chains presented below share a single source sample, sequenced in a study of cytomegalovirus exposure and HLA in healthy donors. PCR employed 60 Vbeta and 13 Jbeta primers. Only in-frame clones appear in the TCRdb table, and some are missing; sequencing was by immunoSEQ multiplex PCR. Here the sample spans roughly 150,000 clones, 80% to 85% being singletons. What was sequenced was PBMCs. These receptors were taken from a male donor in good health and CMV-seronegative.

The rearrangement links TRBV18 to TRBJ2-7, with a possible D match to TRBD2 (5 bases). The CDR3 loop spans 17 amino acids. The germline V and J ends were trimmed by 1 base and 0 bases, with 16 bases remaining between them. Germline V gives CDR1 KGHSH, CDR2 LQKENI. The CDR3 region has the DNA TGTGCCAGCTCACCACGGGTTTCCTCAGGAGGCTCCTACGAGCAGTACTTC. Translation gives CASSPRVSSGGSYEQYF.

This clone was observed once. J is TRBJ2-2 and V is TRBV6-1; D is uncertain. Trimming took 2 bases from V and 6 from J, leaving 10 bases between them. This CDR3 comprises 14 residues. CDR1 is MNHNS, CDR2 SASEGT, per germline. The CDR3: CASSELVLAGELFF. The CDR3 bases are TGTGCCAGCAGTGAACTAGTCCTAGCCGGGGAGCTGTTTTTT.

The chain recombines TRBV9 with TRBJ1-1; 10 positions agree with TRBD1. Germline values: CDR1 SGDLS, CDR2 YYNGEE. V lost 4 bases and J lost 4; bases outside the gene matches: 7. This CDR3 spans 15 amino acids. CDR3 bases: TGTGCCAGCAGCTTAAGGACAGGGGGGACCACTGAAGCTTTCTTT. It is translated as CASSLRTGGTTEAFF.

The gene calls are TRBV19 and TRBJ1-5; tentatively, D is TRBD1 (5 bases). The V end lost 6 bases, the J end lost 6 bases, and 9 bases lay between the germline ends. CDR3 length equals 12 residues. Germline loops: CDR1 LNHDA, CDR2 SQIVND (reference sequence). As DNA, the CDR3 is TGTGCCAGTAGCCAGGGTTTTCAGCCCCAGCATTTT. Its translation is CASSQGFQPQHF.

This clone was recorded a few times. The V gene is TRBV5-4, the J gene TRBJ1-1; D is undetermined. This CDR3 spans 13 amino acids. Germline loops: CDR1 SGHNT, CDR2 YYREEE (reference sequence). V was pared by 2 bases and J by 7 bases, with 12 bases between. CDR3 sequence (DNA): TGTGCCAGCAGCTTTCACAGTAGGATTGAAGCTTTCTTT. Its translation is CASSFHSRIEAFF. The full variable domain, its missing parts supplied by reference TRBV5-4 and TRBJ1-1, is ETGVTQSPTHLIKTRGQQVTLRCSSQSGHNTVSWYQQALGQGPQFIFQYYREEENGRGNFPPRFSGLQFPNYSSELNVNALELDDSALYLCASSFHSRIEAFFGQGTRLTVV.

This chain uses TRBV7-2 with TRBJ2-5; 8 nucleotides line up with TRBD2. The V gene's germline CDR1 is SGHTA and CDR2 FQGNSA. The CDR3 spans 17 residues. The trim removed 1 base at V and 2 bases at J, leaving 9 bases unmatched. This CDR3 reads CASSLVGGAGGQETQYF. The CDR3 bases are TGTGCCAGCAGCTTAGTTGGGGGGGCGGGGGGACAAGAGACCCAGTACTTC. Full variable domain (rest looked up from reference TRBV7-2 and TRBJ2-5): GAGVSQSPSNKVTEKGKDVELRCDPISGHTALYWYRQSLGQGLEFLIYFQGNSAPDKSGLPSDRFSAERTGGSVSTLTIQRTQQEDSAVYLCASSLVGGAGGQETQYFGPGTRLLVL.

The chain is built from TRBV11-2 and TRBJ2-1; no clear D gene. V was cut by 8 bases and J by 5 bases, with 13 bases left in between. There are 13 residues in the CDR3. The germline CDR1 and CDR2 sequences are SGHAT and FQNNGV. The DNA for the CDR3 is TGTGCCAGCGCAGAGGCTATCCACAATGAGCAGTTCTTC. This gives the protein CASAEAIHNEQFF.

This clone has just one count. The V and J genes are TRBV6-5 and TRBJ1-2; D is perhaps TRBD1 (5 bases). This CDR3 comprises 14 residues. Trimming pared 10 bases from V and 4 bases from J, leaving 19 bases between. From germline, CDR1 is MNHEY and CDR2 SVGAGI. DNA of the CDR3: TGTGCCACAAGGGGAGGCGGTTTTGCCTATGGCTACACCTTC. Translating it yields CATRGGGFAYGYTF.

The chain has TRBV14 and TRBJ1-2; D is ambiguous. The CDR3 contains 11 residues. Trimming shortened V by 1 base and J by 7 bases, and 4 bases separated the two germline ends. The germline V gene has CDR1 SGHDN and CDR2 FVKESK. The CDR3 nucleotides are TGTGCCAGCAGCCAAGCTTCTGGCTACACCTTC. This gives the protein CASSQASGYTF.

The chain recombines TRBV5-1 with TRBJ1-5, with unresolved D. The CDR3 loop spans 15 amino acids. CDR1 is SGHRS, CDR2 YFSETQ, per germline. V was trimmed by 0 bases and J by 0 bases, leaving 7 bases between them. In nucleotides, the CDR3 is TGCGCCAGCAGCTTGGCCGGAGATAGCAATCAGCCCCAGCATTTT. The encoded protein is CASSLAGDSNQPQHF.

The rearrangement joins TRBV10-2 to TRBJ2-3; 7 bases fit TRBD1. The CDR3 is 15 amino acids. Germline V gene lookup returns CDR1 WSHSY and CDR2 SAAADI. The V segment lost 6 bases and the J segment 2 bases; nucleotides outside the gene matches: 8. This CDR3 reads CASSLQGPFTDTQYF. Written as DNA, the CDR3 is TGCGCCAGCAGCCTACAGGGGCCATTCACAGATACGCAGTATTTT.

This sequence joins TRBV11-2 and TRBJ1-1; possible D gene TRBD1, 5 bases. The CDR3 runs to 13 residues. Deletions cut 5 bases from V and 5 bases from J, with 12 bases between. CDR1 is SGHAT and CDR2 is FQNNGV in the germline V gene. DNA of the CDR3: TGTGCCAGCAGCCAGGGATTCCAGACTGAAGCTTTCTTT. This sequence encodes CASSQGFQTEAFF.

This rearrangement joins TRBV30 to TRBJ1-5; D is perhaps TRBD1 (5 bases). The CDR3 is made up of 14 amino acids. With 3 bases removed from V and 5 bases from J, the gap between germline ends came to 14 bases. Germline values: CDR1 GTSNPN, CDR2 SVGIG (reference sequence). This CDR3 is CAWSVRQTDQPQHF. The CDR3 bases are TGTGCCTGGAGCGTGCGACAGACGGATCAGCCCCAGCATTTT.

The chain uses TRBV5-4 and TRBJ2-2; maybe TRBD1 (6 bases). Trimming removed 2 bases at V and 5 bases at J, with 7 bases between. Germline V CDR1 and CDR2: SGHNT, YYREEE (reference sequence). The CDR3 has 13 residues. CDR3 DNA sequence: TGTGCCAGCAGCTTCAGGGGAACCGGGGAGCTGTTTTTT. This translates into CASSFRGTGELFF.

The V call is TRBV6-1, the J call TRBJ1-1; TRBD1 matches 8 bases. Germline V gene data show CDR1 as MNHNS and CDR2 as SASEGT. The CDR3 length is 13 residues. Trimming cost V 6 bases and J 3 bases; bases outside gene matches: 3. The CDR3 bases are TGTGCCAGCAGGGAGGACAGGGACACTGAAGCTTTCTTT. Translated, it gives CASREDRDTEAFF.

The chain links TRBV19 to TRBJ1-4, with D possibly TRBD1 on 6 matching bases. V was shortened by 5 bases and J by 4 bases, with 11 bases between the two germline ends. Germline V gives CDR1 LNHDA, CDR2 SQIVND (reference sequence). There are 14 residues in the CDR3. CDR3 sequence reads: CASSSGQINEKLFF. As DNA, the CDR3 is TGTGCCAGTAGTTCCGGACAGATTAATGAAAAACTGTTTTTT.

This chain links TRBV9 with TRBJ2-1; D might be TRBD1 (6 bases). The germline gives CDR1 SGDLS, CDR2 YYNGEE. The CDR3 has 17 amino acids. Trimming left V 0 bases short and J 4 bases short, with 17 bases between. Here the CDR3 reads CASSVDFGTRKYNEQFF. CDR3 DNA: TGTGCCAGCAGCGTAGATTTCGGGACAAGGAAATACAATGAGCAGTTCTTC.

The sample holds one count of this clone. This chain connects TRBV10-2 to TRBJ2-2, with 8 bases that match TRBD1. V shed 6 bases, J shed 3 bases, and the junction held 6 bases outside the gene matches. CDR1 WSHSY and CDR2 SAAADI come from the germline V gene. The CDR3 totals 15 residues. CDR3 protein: CASREQGEHTGELFF. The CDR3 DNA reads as TGCGCCAGCAGAGAACAGGGGGAGCACACCGGGGAGCTGTTTTTT.

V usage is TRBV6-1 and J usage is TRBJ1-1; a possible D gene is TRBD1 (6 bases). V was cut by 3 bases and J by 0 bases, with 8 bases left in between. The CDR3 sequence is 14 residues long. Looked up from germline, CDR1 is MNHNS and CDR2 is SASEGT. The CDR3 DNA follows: TGTGCCAGCAGTGACAGGGGACTGAACACTGAAGCTTTCTTT. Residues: CASSDRGLNTEAFF.

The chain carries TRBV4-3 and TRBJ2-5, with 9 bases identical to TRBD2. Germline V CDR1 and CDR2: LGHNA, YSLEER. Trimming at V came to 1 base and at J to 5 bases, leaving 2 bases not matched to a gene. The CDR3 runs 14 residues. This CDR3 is CASSQGLAEETQYF. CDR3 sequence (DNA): TGCGCCAGCAGCCAAGGACTAGCGGAGGAGACCCAGTACTTC.

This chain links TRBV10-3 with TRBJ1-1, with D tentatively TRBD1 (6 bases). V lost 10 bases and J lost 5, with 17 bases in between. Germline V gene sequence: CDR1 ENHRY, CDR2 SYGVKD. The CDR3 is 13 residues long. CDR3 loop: CATIQGRGTEAFF. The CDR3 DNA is TGTGCCACGATACAGGGTCGGGGAACTGAAGCTTTCTTT.

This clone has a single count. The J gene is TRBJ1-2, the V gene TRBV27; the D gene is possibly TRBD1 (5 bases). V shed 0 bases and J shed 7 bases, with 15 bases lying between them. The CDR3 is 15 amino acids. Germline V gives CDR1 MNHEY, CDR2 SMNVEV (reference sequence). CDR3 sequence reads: CASSLSVTPQVGYTF. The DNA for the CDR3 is TGTGCCAGCAGTTTATCTGTCACCCCACAGGTTGGCTACACCTTC.